The clone carrying this T cell receptor beta chain appeared many times. TCRdb re-derived calls from the 5' RACE reads in MiXCR, one entry per CDR3 protein. The sample holds approximately 70,000 distinct CDR3 sequences, less than 15% seen once. This entry comes from a study of early T cells in non-severe SARS-CoV-2 infection. V was trimmed by 3 bases and J by 7 bases, leaving 13 bases between them. This CDR3 spans 15 amino acids. This chain joins TRBV12-3 or TRBV12-4 and TRBJ1-6, with D tentatively TRBD1 (5 bases). This material consisted of whole blood, taken at baseline. The TCR comes from an adult who was a healthcare worker with PCR-confirmed SARS-CoV-2 infection or an uninfected control (not recorded which). The donor label of this sample is uncertain. In nucleotides, the CDR3 is TGTGCCAGCAGTTTTGGGGGACGGTGGAATTCACCCCTCCACTTT. It encodes CASSFGGRWNSPLHF.